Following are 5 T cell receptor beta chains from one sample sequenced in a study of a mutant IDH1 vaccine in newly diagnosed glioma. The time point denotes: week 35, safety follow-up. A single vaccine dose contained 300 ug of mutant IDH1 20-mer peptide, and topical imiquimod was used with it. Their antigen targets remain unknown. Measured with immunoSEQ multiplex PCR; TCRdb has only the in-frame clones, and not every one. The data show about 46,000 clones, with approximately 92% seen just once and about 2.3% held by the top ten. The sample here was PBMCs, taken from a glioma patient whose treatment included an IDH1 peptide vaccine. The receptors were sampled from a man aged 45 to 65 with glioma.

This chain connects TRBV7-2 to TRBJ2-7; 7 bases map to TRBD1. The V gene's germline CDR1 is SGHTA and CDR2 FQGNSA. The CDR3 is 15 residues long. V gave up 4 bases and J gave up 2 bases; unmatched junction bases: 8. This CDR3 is CASSSDRAIPYEQYF. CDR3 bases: TGTGCCAGCAGCTCCGACAGGGCCATCCCCTACGAGCAGTACTTC.

The CDR3 DNA reads TGTGCCAGCAGTCCAACACTACCTTGGAGCTCCTACAATGAGCAGTTCTTC. Translated: CASSPTLPWSSYNEQFF. The rearrangement links TRBV28 to TRBJ2-1; D is unresolved. Trimming stripped 5 bases from V and 0 bases from J, with 17 bases between. CDR1 is MDHEN, CDR2 SYDVKM, per germline. The CDR3 extends over 17 amino acids.

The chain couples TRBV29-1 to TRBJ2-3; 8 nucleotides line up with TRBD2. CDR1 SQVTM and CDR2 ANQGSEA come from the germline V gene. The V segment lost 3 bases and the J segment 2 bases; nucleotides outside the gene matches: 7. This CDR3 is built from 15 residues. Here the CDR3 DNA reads TGCAGCGTTGACGGGAGGGAGCCACACACAGATACGCAGTATTTT. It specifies CSVDGREPHTDTQYF.

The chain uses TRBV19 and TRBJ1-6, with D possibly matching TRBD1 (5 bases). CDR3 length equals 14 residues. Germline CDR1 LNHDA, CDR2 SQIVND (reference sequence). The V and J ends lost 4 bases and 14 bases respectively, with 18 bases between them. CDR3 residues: CASSNRAVPGALHF. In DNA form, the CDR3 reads TGTGCCAGTAGTAATCGGGCGGTCCCGGGGGCCCTCCACTTT. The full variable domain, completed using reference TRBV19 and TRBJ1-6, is DGGITQSPKYLFRKEGQNVTLSCEQNLNHDAMYWYRQDPGQGLRLIYYSQIVNDFQKGDIAEGYSVSREKKESFPLTVTSAQKNPTAFYLCASSNRAVPGALHFGNGTRLTVT.

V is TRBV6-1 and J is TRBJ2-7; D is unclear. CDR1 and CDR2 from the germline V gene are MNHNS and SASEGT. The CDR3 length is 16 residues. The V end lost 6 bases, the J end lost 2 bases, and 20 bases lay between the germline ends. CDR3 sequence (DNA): TGTGCCAGCAGAGAAAGCCTGTTAGGGCTACCCTACGAGCAGTACTTC. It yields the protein CASRESLLGLPYEQYF.